The 6 T cell receptor beta chains below come from one sample, sequenced in a study of molecular identifiers for immune sequencing clone quantification. TCRdb recomputed calls from the PCR reads with MiXCR, one row per CDR3 protein. The sample records about 97,000 distinct CDR3 sequences, approximately 24% being singletons. The source material was naive CD8+ T cells from blood, with Jurkat cell RNA spiked in. Stated subset: FACS-sorted CD8+CD4-CCR7+CD45RA+ naive T cells. These receptors originate from a human donor in good health. Some libraries in this study had Jurkat cell RNA spiked in.

This clonotype was detected a few times. V gene TRBV27 combines with J gene TRBJ2-2, with D unclear. In germline, CDR1 is MNHEY, CDR2 SMNVEV (reference sequence). The V end was cut by 3 bases, the J end by 3 bases, with 11 bases between. The CDR3 is 15 residues long. This CDR3 reads CASSFKQRDTGELFF. The CDR3 DNA is TGTGCCAGCAGTTTTAAACAGCGAGACACCGGGGAGCTGTTTTTT.

At least ten counts were recorded for this clonotype. The chain combines TRBV27 with TRBJ2-6, with D uncertain. Germline CDR1 reads MNHEY; CDR2 reads SMNVEV (reference sequence). V was shortened by 4 bases and J by 4 bases, with 8 bases between the two germline ends. The CDR3 spans 14 residues. DNA for the CDR3: TGTGCCAGCAGTTCCCATCAGGGGGCCAACGTCCTGACTTTC. This sequence encodes CASSSHQGANVLTF.

Concerning this clonotype: Just one base apart from a much larger clone, this may be a read error. The chain joins TRBV10-3 to TRBJ2-5, with D possibly TRBD2 on 7 matching bases. The CDR3 has 12 residues. Germline V CDR1 and CDR2: ENHRY, SYGVKD. This CDR3 is CATSGGQEPQYF. CDR3 nucleotide sequence: TGTGCCACCTCGGGGGGCCAAGAGCCCCAGTACTTC.

The sample holds many counts of this clonotype. The V call is TRBV18, the J call TRBJ1-2; TRBD1 might be the D (5 bases). Trimming removed 0 bases from V and 6 bases from J, with 14 bases in between. The CDR3 extends over 15 amino acids. CDR1 and CDR2 (germline): KGHSH, LQKENI. The CDR3 spells CASSPPWDEFNGYTF. The CDR3 nucleotides read TGTGCCAGCTCACCACCCTGGGACGAGTTCAATGGCTACACCTTC.

In the case of this clonotype: This could be a read error, since a much larger clone is one nucleotide away. The rearrangement uses TRBV7-6 and TRBJ2-7, with 8 bases that match TRBD2. Germline CDR1 and CDR2: SGHVS and FNYEAQ. The CDR3 spans 15 residues. The CDR3 region is CASSPRIAGYHEQCF. The CDR3 region has the DNA TGTGCCAGCAGCCCCCGGATAGCGGGGTATCACGAGCAGTGCTTC.

This clonotype was seen at least ten times. The rearrangement joins TRBV20-1 to TRBJ2-7; 8 bases fit TRBD2. Germline V gene sequence: CDR1 DFQATT, CDR2 SNEGSKA (reference sequence). This CDR3 has 13 amino acids. Trimming at V came to 3 bases and at J to 4 bases, leaving 5 bases not matched to a gene. CDR3: CSARGTSAYEQYF. CDR3 DNA: TGCAGTGCTAGGGGGACTAGTGCTTACGAGCAGTACTTC.